These T cell receptor beta chains were read from a single sample in a study of T cell changes during pregnancy in multiple sclerosis. Profiled with immunoSEQ multiplex PCR; TCRdb holds only in-frame clones, not every one. This table has just over 30,000 clones, around 91% appearing once. The sample here was CD8+ T cells from peripheral blood mononuclear cells, taken in the second trimester of pregnancy. These receptors came from a female donor with multiple sclerosis, enrolled in a pregnancy study. The CDR3 runs from the conserved cysteine through the conserved F or W. The D gene is left open where the match is weak. Clone size is given for some rows only: seen once, a few or many times, or a class if the clone is expanded.

J gene: TRBJ2-2
D gene: -
V gene: TRBV4-1
clone size: -
CDR3 protein: CASSQATGITGELFF
CDR3 DNA: TGCGCCAGCAGCCAAGCTACCGGTATAACCGGGGAGCTGTTTTTT

J gene: TRBJ2-7
D gene: -
V gene: TRBV9
clone size: -
CDR3 protein: CASSPGTLYPYEQYF
CDR3 DNA: TGTGCCAGCAGCCCCGGGACACTCTACCCCTACGAGCAGTACTTC

J gene: TRBJ2-7
D gene: TRBD2
V gene: TRBV11-2
clone size: -
CDR3 protein: CASSRASGSYEQYF
CDR3 DNA: TGTGCCAGCAGCAGGGCTAGCGGGAGCTACGAGCAGTACTTC

J gene: TRBJ2-7
D gene: TRBD2
V gene: TRBV5-8
clone size: -
CDR3 protein: CASSELAGVNEQYF
CDR3 DNA: TGTGCCAGCAGCGAACTAGCGGGTGTAAACGAGCAGTACTTC

J gene: TRBJ2-2
D gene: -
V gene: TRBV7-2
clone size: once
CDR3 protein: CASSSLGLTLGELFF
CDR3 DNA: TGTGCCAGCAGCTCGCTAGGACTGACCCTCGGGGAGCTGTTTTTT

J gene: TRBJ2-3
D gene: TRBD2
V gene: TRBV14
clone size: -
CDR3 protein: CASSQEGLSTDTQYF
CDR3 DNA: TGTGCCAGCAGCCAAGAGGGACTAAGCACAGATACGCAGTATTTT

J gene: TRBJ2-3
D gene: TRBD2
V gene: TRBV11-2
clone size: -
CDR3 protein: CASSSLLAAPSTDTQYF
CDR3 DNA: TGTGCCAGCAGCTCTCTCCTAGCGGCTCCTAGCACAGATACGCAGTATTTT

J gene: TRBJ2-7
D gene: -
V gene: TRBV2
clone size: -
CDR3 protein: CASIPESYEQYF
CDR3 DNA: TGTGCCAGCATCCCGGAGAGCTACGAGCAGTACTTC

J gene: TRBJ2-1
D gene: TRBD2
V gene: TRBV14
clone size: -
CDR3 protein: CASSPRDYLNEQFF
CDR3 DNA: TGTGCCAGCAGCCCTCGGGACTACCTCAATGAGCAGTTCTTC

J gene: TRBJ2-2
D gene: TRBD2
V gene: TRBV9
clone size: once
CDR3 protein: CASSSTSGGYTGELFF
CDR3 DNA: TGTGCCAGCAGCTCAACTAGCGGGGGCTACACCGGGGAGCTGTTTTTT

J gene: TRBJ2-1
D gene: -
V gene: TRBV9
clone size: -
CDR3 protein: CASSVGGSLNEQFF
CDR3 DNA: TGTGCCAGCAGCGTAGGCGGGTCGCTTAATGAGCAGTTCTTC

J gene: TRBJ2-3
D gene: TRBD2
V gene: TRBV4-3
clone size: -
CDR3 protein: CASSQEIAGGPDTQYF
CDR3 DNA: TGCGCCAGCAGCCAAGAAATAGCGGGAGGGCCGGATACGCAGTATTTT

J gene: TRBJ2-7
D gene: -
V gene: TRBV11-2
clone size: -
CDR3 protein: CASSYLAIYEQYF
CDR3 DNA: TGTGCCAGCAGCTATCTAGCAATCTACGAGCAGTACTTC

J gene: TRBJ2-3
D gene: -
V gene: TRBV27
clone size: -
CDR3 protein: CASSYLLETDTQYF
CDR3 DNA: TGTGCCAGCAGTTACCTACTAGAAACAGATACGCAGTATTTT

J gene: TRBJ2-3
D gene: TRBD2
V gene: TRBV5-4
clone size: -
CDR3 protein: CASSSWTSGSGDTQYF
CDR3 DNA: TGTGCCAGCAGCTCCTGGACTAGCGGGAGTGGAGATACGCAGTATTTT

J gene: TRBJ2-1
D gene: -
V gene: TRBV27
clone size: -
CDR3 protein: CASSFLGANEQFF
CDR3 DNA: TGTGCCAGCAGTTTTCTTGGGGCGAATGAGCAGTTCTTC

J gene: TRBJ1-2
D gene: -
V gene: TRBV9
clone size: -
CDR3 protein: CASSFAGVGYTF
CDR3 DNA: TGTGCCAGCAGCTTCGCCGGAGTGGGCTACACCTTC

J gene: TRBJ2-7
D gene: -
V gene: TRBV9
clone size: -
CDR3 protein: CASSTAAGQPYEQYF
CDR3 DNA: TGTGCCAGCAGCACAGCCGCGGGACAGCCCTACGAGCAGTACTTC

J gene: TRBJ2-1
D gene: TRBD2
V gene: TRBV5-1
clone size: -
CDR3 protein: CASSPGTSLRNEQFF
CDR3 DNA: TGCGCCAGCAGCCCCGGGACTAGCCTTAGGAATGAGCAGTTCTTC

J gene: TRBJ2-1
D gene: TRBD2
V gene: TRBV28
clone size: -
CDR3 protein: CASIPSGRPLPEQFF
CDR3 DNA: TGTGCCAGCATCCCTAGCGGGAGGCCGTTACCTGAGCAGTTCTTC

J gene: TRBJ1-2
D gene: TRBD1
V gene: TRBV7-9
clone size: -
CDR3 protein: CASSSHSGGHGYTF
CDR3 DNA: TGTGCCAGCAGCTCTCATTCAGGGGGCCATGGCTACACCTTC

J gene: TRBJ2-7
D gene: -
V gene: TRBV27
clone size: -
CDR3 protein: CASSLLGGGPYEQYF
CDR3 DNA: TGTGCCAGCAGTCTTCTCGGTGGAGGGCCCTACGAGCAGTACTTC